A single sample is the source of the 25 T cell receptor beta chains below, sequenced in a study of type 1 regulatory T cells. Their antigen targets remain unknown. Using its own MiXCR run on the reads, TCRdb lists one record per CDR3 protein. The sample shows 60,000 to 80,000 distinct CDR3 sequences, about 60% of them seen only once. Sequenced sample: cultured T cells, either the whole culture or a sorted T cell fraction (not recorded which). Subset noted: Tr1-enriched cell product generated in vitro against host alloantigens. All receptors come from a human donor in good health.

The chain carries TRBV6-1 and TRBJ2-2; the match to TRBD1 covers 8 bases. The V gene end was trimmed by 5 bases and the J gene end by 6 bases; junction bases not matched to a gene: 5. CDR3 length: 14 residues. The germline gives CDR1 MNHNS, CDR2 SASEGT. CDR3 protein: CASSSRGRAGELFF. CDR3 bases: TGTGCCAGCAGTTCCAGGGGGCGAGCCGGGGAGCTGTTTTTT.

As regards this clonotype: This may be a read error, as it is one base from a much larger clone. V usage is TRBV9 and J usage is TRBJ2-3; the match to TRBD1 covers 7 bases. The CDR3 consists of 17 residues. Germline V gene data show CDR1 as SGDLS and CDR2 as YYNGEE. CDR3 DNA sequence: TGTGCCAACAGCGTAGCCCCACCTCACAGGGGCGCAGATACGCAGTATTTT. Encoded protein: CANSVAPPHRGADTQYF.

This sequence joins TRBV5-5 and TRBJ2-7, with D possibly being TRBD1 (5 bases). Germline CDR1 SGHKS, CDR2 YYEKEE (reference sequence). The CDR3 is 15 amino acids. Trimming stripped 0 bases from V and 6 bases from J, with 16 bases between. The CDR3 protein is CASSLVGQGSGEQYF. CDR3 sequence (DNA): TGTGCCAGCAGCTTGGTGGGTCAGGGTTCCGGCGAGCAGTACTTC.

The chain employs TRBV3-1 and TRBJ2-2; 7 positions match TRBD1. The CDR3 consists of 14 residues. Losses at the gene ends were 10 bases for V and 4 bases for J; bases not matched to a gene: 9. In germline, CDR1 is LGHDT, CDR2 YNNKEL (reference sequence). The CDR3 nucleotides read TGTGCCACTCACAACAGGGGTAGCACCGGGGAGCTGTTTTTT. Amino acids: CATHNRGSTGELFF.

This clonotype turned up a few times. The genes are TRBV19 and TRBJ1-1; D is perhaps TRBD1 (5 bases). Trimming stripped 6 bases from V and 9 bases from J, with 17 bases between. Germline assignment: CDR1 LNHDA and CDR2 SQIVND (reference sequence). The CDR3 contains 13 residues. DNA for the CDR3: TGTGCCAGTAGCGACATCCAAGGGGCTCAAGCTTTCTTT. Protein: CASSDIQGAQAFF.

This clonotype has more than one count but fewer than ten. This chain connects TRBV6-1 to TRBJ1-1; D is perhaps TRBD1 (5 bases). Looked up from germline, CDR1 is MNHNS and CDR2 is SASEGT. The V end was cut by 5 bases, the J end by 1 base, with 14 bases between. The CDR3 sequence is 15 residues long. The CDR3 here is CASSSQALANTEAFF. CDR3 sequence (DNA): TGTGCCAGCAGTTCACAGGCACTCGCGAACACTGAAGCTTTCTTT.

The CDR3 nucleotides are TGTGCCACCGGACAGGCCTACGAGCAGTACTTC. Translating gives CATGQAYEQYF. V gene TRBV10-3 combines with J gene TRBJ2-7; 7 nucleotides match TRBD1. CDR1 ENHRY and CDR2 SYGVKD come from the germline V gene. This CDR3 is 11 amino acids long. The ends lost 10 bases at V and 2 bases at J; junction bases unmatched: 2.

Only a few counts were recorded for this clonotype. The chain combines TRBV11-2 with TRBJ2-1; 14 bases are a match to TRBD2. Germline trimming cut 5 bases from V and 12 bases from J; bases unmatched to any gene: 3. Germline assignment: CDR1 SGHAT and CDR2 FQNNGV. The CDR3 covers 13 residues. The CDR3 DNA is TGTGCCAGCAGCATGGGACTAGCGGGAGTGCAGTTCTTC. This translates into CASSMGLAGVQFF.

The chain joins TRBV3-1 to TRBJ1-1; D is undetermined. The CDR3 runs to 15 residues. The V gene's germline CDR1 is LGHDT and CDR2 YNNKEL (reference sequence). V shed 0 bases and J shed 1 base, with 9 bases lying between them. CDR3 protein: CASSQDPTQNTEAFF. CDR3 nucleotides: TGTGCCAGCAGCCAAGATCCGACACAGAACACTGAAGCTTTCTTT.

Written as DNA, the CDR3 is TGTGCCAGCAGTCCCCTAGCGGGACACTCTGGGGCCAACGTCCTGACTTTC. Translation gives CASSPLAGHSGANVLTF. The chain joins TRBV27 to TRBJ2-6; 9 bases agree with TRBD2. The germline gives CDR1 MNHEY, CDR2 SMNVEV (reference sequence). The CDR3 is 17 amino acids. V gave up 5 bases and J gave up 0 bases; unmatched junction bases: 5.

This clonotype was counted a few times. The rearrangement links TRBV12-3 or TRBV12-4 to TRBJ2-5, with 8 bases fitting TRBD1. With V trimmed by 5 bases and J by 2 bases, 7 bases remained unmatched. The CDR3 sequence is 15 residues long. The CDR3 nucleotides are TGTGCCAGCAGTCCGAGGGACAGGACTCAAGAGACCCAGTACTTC. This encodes CASSPRDRTQETQYF.

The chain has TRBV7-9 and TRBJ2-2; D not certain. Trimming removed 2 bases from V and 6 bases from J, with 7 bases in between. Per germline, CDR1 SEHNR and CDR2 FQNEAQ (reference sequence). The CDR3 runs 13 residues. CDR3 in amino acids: CASSLRAAGELFF. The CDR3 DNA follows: TGTGCCAGCAGCTTAAGGGCAGCCGGGGAGCTGTTTTTT.

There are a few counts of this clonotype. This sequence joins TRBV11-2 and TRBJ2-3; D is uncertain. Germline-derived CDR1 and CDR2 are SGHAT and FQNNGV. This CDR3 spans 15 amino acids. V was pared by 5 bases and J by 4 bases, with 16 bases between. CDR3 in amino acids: CASSLLTTPADTQYF. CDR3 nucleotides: TGTGCCAGCAGCCTTTTGACCACTCCGGCAGATACGCAGTATTTT.

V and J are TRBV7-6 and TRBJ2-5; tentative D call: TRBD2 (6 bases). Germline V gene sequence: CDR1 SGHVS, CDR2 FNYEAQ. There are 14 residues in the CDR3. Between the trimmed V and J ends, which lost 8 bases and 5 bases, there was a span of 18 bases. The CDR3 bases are TGTGCCAGCGGGGAGGCACTAGTCAAGGAGACCCAGTACTTC. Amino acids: CASGEALVKETQYF.

Here the CDR3 reads CASSGRNEKLFF. CDR3 in DNA: TGTGCCAGCAGCGGACGTAATGAAAAACTGTTTTTT. V gene TRBV9 combines with J gene TRBJ1-4; D is unclear. Germline CDR1 is SGDLS and CDR2 is YYNGEE. The CDR3 covers 12 residues. V was clipped by 3 bases and J by 4 bases, with 4 bases between them.

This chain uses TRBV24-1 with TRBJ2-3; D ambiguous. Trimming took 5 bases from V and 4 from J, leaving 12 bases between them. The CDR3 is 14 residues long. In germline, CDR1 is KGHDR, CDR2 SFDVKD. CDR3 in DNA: TGTGCCACCAGTGTCGGGCAGGTGCCAGATACGCAGTATTTT. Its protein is CATSVGQVPDTQYF.

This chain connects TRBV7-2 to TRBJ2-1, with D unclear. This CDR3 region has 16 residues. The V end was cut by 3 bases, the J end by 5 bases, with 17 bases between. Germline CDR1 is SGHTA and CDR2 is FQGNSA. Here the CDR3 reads CASSLVPTTGDNEQFF. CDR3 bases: TGTGCCAGCAGCTTGGTCCCTACTACTGGGGACAATGAGCAGTTCTTC. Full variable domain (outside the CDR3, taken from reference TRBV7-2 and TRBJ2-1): GAGVSQSPSNKVTEKGKDVELRCDPISGHTALYWYRQSLGQGLEFLIYFQGNSAPDKSGLPSDRFSAERTGGSVSTLTIQRTQQEDSAVYLCASSLVPTTGDNEQFFGPGTRLTVL.

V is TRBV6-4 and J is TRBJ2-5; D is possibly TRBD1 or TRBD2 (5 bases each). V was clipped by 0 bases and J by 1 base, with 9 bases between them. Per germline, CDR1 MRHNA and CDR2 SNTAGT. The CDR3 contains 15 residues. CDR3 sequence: CASSDSPGTQETQYF. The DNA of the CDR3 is TGTGCCAGCAGTGACTCCCCAGGGACCCAAGAGACCCAGTACTTC.

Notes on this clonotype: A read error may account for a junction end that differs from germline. This CDR3 reads CASRLGQNTGELFF. For the CDR3, the DNA is TGTGCCAGCAGGTTGGGACAGAACACCGGGGAGCTGTTTTTT. This chain uses TRBV5-4 with TRBJ2-2, with D possibly matching TRBD1 (6 bases). Germline CDR1 and CDR2: SGHNT and YYREEE (reference sequence). The CDR3 runs to 14 residues.

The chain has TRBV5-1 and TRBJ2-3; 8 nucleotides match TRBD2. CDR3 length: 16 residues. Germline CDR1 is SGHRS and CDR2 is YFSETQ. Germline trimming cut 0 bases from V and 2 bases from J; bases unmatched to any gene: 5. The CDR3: CASSLGVAGPTDTQYF. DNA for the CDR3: TGCGCCAGCAGCTTGGGGGTAGCGGGGCCCACAGATACGCAGTATTTT.

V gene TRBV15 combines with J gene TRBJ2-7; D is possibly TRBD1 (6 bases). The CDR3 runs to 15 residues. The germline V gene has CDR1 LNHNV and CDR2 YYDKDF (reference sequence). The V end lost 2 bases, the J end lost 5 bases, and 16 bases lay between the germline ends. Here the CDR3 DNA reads TGTGCCACCAGCAGATTTGGACAGCCCCTGAACGAGCAGTACTTC. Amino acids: CATSRFGQPLNEQYF.

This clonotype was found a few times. CDR3: CASSERDAYRMNTEAFF. CDR3 DNA: TGTGCCAGCAGCGAACGGGACGCTTATAGGATGAACACTGAAGCTTTCTTT. The chain recombines TRBV7-2 with TRBJ1-1; tentative D call: TRBD1 (5 bases). CDR1 and CDR2 (germline): SGHTA, FQGNSA. The CDR3 totals 17 residues. V dropped 5 bases and J dropped 0 bases, with 19 bases sitting between them.

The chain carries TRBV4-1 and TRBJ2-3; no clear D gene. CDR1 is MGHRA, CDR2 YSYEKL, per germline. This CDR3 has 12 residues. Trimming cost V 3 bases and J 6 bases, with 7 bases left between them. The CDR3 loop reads CASSHQRDTQYF. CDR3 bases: TGCGCCAGCAGCCACCAACGGGATACGCAGTATTTT.

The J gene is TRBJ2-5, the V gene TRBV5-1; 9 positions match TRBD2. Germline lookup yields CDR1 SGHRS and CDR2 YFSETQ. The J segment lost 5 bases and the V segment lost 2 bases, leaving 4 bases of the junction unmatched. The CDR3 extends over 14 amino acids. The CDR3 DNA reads TGCGCCAGCAGCTTTAGCGGGAGTGTCGAGACCCAGTACTTC. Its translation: CASSFSGSVETQYF.

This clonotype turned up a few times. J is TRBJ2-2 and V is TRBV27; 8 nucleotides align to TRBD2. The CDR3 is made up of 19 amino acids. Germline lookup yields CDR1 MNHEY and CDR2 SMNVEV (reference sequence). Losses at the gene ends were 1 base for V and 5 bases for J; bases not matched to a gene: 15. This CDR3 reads CASSLFGASRGARTGELFF. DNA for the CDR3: TGTGCCAGCAGTTTATTTGGTGCGTCGCGGGGGGCACGAACCGGGGAGCTGTTTTTT.